This T cell receptor (beta chain) was retrieved from a study of OX40 agonist ivuxolimab in advanced cancers. The wider study: Prior anti-PD-1, anti-PD-L1 or anti-CTLA-4 therapy was allowed; approximately 40% had some. General study results and limits: Undetermined was the antigen specificity of the expanded peripheral T cells. In general, CD8+ T cells held more expanded clones than CD4+ did, on average.

The method was immunoSEQ multiplex PCR; TCRdb's version includes in-frame clones alone and lacks a portion of them. The sample holds about 61,000 clones, 75% to 90% seen once. Points on this clone: The antigen is unknown.

Germline V gives CDR1 MNHEY, CDR2 SVGAGI. V lost 5 bases and J 0 bases, leaving 11 bases between the germline ends. The CDR3 is 15 amino acids. The rearrangement links TRBV6-5 to TRBJ1-5; D is ambiguous. Sequenced material: CD4+ or CD8+ T cells sorted from blood, taken in a trial of the OX40 agonist ivuxolimab. The sequence was collected from an adult with an advanced solid tumor such as melanoma, head and neck, liver or kidney cancer. The CDR3 DNA sequence: TGTGCCAGCAGTCGGACGGAGGATAGCAATCAGCCCCAGCATTTT. As protein: CASSRTEDSNQPQHF.